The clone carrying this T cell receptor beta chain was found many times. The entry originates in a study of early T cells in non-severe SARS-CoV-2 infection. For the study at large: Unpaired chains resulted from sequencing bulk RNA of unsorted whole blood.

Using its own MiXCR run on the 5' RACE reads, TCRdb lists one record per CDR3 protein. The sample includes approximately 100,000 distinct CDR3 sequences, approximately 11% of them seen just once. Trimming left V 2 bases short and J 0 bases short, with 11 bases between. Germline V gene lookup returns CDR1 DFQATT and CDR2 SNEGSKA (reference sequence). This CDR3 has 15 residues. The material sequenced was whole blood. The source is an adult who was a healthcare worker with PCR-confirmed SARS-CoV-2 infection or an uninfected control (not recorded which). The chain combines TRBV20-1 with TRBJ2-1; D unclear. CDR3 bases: TGCAGTGCTAGAAAAAATGGACGCTCCTACAATGAGCAGTTCTTC. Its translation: CSARKNGRSYNEQFF.